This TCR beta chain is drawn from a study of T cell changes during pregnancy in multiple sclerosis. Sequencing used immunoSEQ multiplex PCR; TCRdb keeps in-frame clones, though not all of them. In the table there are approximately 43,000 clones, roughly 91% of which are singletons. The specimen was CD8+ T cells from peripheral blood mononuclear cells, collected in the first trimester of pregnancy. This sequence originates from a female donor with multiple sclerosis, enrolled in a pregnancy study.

CDR3 residues: CASSGGGGNTEAFF. For the CDR3, the DNA is TGCGCCAGCAGCGGGGGGGGTGGAAACACTGAAGCTTTCTTT. V gene TRBV5-1 combines with J gene TRBJ1-1, with D perhaps TRBD1 (5 bases). CDR1 SGHRS and CDR2 YFSETQ come from the germline V gene. Deletions cut 4 bases from V and 2 bases from J, with 12 bases between. This CDR3 comprises 14 residues.